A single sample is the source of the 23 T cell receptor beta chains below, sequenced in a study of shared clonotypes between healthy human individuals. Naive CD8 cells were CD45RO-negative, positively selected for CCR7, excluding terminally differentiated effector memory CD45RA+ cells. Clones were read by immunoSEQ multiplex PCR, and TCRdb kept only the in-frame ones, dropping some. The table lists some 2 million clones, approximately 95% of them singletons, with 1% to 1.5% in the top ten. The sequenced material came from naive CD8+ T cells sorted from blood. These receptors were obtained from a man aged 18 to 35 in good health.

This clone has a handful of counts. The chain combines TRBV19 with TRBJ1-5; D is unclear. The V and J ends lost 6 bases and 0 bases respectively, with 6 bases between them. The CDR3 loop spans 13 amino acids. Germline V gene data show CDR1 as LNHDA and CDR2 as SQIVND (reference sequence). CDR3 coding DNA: TGTGCCAGTAGCCAAATTAGCAATCAGCCCCAGCATTTT. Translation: CASSQISNQPQHF.

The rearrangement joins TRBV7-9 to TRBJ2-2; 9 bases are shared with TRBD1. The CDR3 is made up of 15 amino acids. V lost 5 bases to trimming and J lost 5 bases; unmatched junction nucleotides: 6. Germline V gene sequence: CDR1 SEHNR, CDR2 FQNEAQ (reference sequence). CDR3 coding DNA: TGTGCCAGCAGCCCCGGGACAGGGAGGACCGGGGAGCTGTTTTTT. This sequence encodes CASSPGTGRTGELFF. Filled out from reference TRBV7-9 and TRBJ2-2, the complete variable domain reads DTGVSQNPRHKITKRGQNVTFRCDPISEHNRLYWYRQTLGQGPEFLTYFQNEAQLEKSRLLSDRFSAERPKGSFSTLEIQRTEQGDSAMYLCASSPGTGRTGELFFGEGSRLTVL.

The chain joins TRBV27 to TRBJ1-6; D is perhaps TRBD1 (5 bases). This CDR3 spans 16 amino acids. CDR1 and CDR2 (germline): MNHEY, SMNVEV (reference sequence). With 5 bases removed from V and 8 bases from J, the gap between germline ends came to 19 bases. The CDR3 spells CASSPQTVPLDSPLHF. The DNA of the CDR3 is TGTGCCAGCAGTCCGCAGACAGTGCCATTGGATTCACCCCTCCACTTT.

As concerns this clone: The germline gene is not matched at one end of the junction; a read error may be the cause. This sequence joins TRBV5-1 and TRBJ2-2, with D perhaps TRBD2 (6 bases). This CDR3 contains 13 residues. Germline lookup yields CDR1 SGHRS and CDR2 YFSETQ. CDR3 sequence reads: CATSQAGTGELFF. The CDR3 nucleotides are TGCGCCACCAGCCAGGCGGGGACCGGGGAGCTGTTTTTT.

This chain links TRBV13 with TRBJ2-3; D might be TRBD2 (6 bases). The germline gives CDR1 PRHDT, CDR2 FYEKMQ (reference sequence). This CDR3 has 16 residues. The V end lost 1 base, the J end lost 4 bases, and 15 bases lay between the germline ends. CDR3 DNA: TGTGCCAGCAGCTTAGATGGCGGGAAGATCGCAGATACGCAGTATTTT. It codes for CASSLDGGKIADTQYF.

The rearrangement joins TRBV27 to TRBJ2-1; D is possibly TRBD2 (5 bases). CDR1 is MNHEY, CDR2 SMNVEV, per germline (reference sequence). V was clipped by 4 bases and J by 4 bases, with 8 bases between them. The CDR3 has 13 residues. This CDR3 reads CASSYGLYNEQFF. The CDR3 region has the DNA TGTGCCAGCAGTTACGGACTTTACAATGAGCAGTTCTTC.

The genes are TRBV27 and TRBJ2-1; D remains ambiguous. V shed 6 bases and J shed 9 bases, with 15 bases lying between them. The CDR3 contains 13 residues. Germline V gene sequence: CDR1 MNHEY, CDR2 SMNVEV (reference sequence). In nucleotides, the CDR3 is TGTGCCAGCAGGGCAAGCTCCCTAAGTGAGCAGTTCTTC. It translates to CASRASSLSEQFF.

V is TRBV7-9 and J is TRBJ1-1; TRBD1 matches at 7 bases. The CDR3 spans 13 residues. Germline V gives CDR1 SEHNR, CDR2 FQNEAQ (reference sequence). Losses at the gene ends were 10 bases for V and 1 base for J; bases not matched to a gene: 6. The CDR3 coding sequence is TGTGCCACCAAGACAGGGACGAACACTGAAGCTTTCTTT. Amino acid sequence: CATKTGTNTEAFF.

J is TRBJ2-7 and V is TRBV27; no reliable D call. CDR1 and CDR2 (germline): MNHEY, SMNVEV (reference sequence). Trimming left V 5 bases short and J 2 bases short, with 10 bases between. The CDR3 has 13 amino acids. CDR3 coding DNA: TGTGCCAGCAGTGAGTTACACCCCTACGAGCAGTACTTC. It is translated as CASSELHPYEQYF.

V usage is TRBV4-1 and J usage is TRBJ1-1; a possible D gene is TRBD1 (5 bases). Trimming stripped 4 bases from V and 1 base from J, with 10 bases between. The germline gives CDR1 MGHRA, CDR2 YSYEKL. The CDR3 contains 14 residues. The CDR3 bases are TGCGCCAGCAGCCCCGCAGGGAAGAACACTGAAGCTTTCTTT. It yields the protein CASSPAGKNTEAFF.

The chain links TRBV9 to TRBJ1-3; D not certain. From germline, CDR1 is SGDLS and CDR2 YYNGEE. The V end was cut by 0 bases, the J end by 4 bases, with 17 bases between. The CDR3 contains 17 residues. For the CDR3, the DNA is TGTGCCAGCAGCGTAGTTCCTGAGTTAAGCCTCGGAAACACCATATATTTT. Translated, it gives CASSVVPELSLGNTIYF.

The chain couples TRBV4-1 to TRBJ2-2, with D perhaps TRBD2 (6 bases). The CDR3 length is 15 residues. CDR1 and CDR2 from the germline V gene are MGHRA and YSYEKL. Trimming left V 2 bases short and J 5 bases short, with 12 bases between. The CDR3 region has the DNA TGCGCCAGCAGCCAAACCGGGACTCTAACCGGGGAGCTGTTTTTT. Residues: CASSQTGTLTGELFF.

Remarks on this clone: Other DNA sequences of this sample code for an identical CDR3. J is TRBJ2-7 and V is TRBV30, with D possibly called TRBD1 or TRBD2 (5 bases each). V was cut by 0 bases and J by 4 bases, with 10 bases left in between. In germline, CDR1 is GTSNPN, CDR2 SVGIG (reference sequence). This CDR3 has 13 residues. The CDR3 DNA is TGTGCCTGGAGTGTCGGGACGCGGTACGAGCAGTACTTC. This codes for CAWSVGTRYEQYF.

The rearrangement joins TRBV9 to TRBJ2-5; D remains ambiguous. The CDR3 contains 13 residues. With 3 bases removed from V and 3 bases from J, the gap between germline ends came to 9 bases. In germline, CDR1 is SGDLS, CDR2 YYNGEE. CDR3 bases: TGTGCCAGCAGCGACAGTTCGGAAGAGACCCAGTACTTC. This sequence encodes CASSDSSEETQYF.

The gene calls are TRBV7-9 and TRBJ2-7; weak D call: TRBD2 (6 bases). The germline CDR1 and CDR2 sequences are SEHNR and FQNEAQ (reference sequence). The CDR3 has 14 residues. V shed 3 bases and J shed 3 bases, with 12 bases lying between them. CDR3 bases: TGTGCCAGCAGCTTGGAGGGACTGGACTACGAGCAGTACTTC. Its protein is CASSLEGLDYEQYF.

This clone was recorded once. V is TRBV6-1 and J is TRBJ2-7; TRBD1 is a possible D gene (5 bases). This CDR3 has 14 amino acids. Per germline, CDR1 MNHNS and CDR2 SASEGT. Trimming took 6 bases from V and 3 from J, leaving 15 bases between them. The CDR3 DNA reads TGTGCCAGCAGAACAGGACCTATCGGCTACGAGCAGTACTTC. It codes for CASRTGPIGYEQYF.

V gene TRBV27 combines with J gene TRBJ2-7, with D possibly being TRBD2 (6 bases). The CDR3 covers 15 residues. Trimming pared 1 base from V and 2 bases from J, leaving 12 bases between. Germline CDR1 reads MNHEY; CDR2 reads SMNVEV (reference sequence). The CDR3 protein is CASSLYGGYAYEQYF. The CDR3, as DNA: TGTGCCAGCAGTTTATACGGGGGTTATGCCTACGAGCAGTACTTC.

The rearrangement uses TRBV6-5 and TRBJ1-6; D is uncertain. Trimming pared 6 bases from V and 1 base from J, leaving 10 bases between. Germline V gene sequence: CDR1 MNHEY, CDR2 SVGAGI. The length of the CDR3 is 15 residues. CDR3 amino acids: CASRPDRSYNSPLHF. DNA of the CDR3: TGTGCCAGCAGACCGGACCGGTCCTATAATTCACCCCTCCACTTT.

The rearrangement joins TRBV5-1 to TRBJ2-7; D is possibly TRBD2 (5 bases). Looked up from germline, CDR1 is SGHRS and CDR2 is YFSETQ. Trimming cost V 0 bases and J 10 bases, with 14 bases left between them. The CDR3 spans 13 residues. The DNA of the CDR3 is TGCGCCAGCAGCTTGGATAGCCGAGGGATTCAGTACTTC. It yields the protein CASSLDSRGIQYF. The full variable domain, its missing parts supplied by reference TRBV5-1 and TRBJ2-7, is KAGVTQTPRYLIKTRGQQVTLSCSPISGHRSVSWYQQTPGQGLQFLFEYFSETQRNKGNFPGRFSGRQFSNSRSEMNVSTLELGDSALYLCASSLDSRGIQYFGPGTRLTVT.

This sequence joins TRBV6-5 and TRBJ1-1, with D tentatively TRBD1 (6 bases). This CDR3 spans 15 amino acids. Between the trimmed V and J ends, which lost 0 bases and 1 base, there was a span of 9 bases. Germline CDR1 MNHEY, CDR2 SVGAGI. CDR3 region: CASSYSAGENTEAFF. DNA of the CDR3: TGTGCCAGCAGTTACTCTGCAGGGGAGAACACTGAAGCTTTCTTT.

The CDR3 protein is CASSQPSEGPTGEKLFF. The CDR3 region has the DNA TGCGCCAGCAGCCAACCTTCGGAGGGCCCGACGGGTGAAAAACTGTTTTTT. This chain connects TRBV4-1 to TRBJ1-4, with D uncertain. Per germline, CDR1 MGHRA and CDR2 YSYEKL. Trimming removed 2 bases at V and 7 bases at J, with 20 bases between. CDR3 length equals 17 residues.

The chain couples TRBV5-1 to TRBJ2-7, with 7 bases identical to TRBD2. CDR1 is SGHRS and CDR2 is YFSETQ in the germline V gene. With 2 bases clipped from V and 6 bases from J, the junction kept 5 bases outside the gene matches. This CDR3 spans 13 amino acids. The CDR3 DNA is TGCGCCAGCAGCTTTGGACTAGTGGGCGAGCAGTACTTC. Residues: CASSFGLVGEQYF.

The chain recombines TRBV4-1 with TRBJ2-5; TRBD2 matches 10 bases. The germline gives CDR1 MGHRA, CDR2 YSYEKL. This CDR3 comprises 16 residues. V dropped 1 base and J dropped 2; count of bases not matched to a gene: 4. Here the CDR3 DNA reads TGCGCCAGCAGCCAAGGGGAACTAGCGGGGCAAGAGACCCAGTACTTC. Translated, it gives CASSQGELAGQETQYF.